Only a few counts were recorded for the clone carrying this T cell receptor (beta chain). Other nucleotide sequences in the sample specify the same CDR3. This entry is derived from a study of blood T cell repertoires in COVID-19. Study information: Whether acute or convalescent, the COVID-19 samples came from the United States, Italy and Spain. PBMCs, B-cell-depleted T cells, or T cells were the source of the cDNA or gDNA that made up the material.

The age range of participants was about 18 to 90 years, with residence in around 22 US areas. Cohorts were based on clinical histories the participants reported. Using immunoSEQ multiplex PCR, the repertoire was profiled, and TCRdb retains in-frame clones only, with some absent. The sample contains some 250,000 clones, around 90% of which appear only once. The receptor was isolated from a woman aged 40 to 50 with acute COVID-19. The sequencing sample was made of PBMCs or T cells enriched from blood (not recorded which).

In DNA form, the CDR3 reads TGTGCCAGCAGCTTGCAGACAACTTATGGCTACACCTTC. Its translation is CASSLQTTYGYTF. The chain links TRBV7-9 to TRBJ1-2; D gene ambiguous. Germline values: CDR1 SEHNR, CDR2 FQNEAQ (reference sequence). The CDR3 has 13 amino acids. The V end was cut by 3 bases, the J end by 5 bases, with 10 bases between. Full variable domain (outside the CDR3, taken from reference TRBV7-9 and TRBJ1-2): DTGVSQNPRHKITKRGQNVTFRCDPISEHNRLYWYRQTLGQGPEFLTYFQNEAQLEKSRLLSDRFSAERPKGSFSTLEIQRTEQGDSAMYLCASSLQTTYGYTFGSGTRLTVV.